This entry is about one TCR beta chain. The data were obtained in a study of T cell changes during pregnancy in multiple sclerosis. Trimming at V came to 5 bases and at J to 3 bases, leaving 6 bases not matched to a gene. Germline V CDR1 and CDR2: SGHRS, YFSETQ. This CDR3 is 15 amino acids long. The assay was immunoSEQ multiplex PCR, and TCRdb's table has in-frame clones only and misses some. The profile shows about 80,000 clones, about 90% of them singletons. This sequence was found in a female donor with multiple sclerosis, enrolled in a pregnancy study. The input for sequencing was peripheral blood, taken before pregnancy. V and J are TRBV5-1 and TRBJ2-1, with 9 positions matching TRBD1. CDR3 bases: TGCGCCAGCAGGGAACCGGGACAGGGCTACAATGAGCAGTTCTTC. Translation gives CASREPGQGYNEQFF.